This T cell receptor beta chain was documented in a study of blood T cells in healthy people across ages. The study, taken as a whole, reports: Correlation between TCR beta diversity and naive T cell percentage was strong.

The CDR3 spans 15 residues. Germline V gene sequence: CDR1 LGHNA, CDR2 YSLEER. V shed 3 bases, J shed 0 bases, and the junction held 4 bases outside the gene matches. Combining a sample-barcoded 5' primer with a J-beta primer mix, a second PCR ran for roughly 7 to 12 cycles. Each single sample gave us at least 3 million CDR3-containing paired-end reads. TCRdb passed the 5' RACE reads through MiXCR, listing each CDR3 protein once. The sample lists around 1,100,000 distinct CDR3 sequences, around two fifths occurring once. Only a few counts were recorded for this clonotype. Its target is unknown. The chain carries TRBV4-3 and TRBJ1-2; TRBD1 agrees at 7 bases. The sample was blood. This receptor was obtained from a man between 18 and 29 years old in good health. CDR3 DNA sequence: TGCGCCAGCAGCCACAGACAGGGAACTAACTATGGCTACACCTTC. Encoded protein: CASSHRQGTNYGYTF.